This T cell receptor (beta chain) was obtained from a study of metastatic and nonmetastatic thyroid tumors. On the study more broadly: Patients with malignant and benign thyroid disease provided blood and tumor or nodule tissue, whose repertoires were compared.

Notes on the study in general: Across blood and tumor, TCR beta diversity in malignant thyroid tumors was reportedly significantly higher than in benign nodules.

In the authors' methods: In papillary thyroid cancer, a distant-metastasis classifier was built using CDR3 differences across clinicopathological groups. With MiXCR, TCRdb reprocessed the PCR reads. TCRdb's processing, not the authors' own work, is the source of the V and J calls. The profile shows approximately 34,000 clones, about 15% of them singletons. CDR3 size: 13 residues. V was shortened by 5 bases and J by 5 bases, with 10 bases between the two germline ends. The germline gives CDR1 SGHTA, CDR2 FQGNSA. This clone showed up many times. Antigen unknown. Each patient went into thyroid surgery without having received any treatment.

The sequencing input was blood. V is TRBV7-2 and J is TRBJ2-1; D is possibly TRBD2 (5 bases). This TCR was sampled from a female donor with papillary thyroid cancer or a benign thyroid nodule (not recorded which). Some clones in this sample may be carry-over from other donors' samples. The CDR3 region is CASSEGADNEQFF. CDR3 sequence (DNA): TGTGCCAGCAGCGAGGGAGCTGACAATGAGCAGTTCTTC.